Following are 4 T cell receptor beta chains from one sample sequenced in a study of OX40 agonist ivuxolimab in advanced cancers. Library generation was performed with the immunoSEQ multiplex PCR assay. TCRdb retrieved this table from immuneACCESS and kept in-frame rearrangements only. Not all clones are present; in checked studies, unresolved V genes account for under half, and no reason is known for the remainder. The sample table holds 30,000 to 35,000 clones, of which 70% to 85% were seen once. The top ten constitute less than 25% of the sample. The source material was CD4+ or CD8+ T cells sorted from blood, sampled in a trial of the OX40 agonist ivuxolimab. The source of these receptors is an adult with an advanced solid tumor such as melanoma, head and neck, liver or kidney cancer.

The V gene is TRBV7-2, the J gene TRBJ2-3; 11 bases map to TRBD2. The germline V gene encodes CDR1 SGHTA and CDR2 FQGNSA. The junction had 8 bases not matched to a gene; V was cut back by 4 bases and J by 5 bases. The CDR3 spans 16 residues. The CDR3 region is CASSSTSGSYEDTQYF. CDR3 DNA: TGTGCCAGCAGCTCTACTAGCGGGAGTTATGAAGATACGCAGTATTTT. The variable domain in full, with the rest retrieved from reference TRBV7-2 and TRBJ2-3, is GAGVSQSPSNKVTEKGKDVELRCDPISGHTALYWYRQSLGQGLEFLIYFQGNSAPDKSGLPSDRFSAERTGGSVSTLTIQRTQQEDSAVYLCASSSTSGSYEDTQYFGPGTRLTVL.

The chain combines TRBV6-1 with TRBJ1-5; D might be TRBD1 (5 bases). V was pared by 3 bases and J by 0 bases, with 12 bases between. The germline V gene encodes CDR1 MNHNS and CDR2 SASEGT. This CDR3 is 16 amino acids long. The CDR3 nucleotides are TGTGCCAGCAGTGATTTTATGGGGGTTAGCAATCAGCCCCAGCATTTT. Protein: CASSDFMGVSNQPQHF.

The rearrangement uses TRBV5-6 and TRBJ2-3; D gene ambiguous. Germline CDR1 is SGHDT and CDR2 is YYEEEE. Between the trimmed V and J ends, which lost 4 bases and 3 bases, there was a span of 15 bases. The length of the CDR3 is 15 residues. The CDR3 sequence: CASSIPRVGTDTQYF. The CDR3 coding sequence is TGTGCCAGCAGCATCCCGAGAGTAGGGACAGATACGCAGTATTTT.

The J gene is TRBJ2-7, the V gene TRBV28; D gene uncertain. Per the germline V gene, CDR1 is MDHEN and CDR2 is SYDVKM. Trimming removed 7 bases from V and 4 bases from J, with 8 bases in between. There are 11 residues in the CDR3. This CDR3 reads CASTPGYEQYF. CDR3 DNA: TGTGCCAGCACGCCAGGTTACGAGCAGTACTTC. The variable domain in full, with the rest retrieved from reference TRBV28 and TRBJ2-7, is DVKVTQSSRYLVKRTGEKVFLECVQDMDHENMFWYRQDPGLGLRLIYFSYDVKMKEKGDIPEGYSVSREKKERFSLILESASTNQTSMYLCASTPGYEQYFGPGTRLTVT.